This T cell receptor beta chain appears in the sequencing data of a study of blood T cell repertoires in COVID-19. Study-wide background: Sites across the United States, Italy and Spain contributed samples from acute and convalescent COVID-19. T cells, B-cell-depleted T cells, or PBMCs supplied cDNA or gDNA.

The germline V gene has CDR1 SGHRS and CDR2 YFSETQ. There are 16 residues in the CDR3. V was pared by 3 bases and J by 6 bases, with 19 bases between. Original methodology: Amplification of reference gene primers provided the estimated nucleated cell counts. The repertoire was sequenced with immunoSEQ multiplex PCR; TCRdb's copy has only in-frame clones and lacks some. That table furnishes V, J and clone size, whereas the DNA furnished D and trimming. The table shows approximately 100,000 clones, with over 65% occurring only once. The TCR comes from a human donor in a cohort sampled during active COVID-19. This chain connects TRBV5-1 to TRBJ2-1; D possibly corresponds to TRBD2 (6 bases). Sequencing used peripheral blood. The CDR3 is CASSWVWGETSNEQFF. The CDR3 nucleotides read TGCGCCAGCAGCTGGGTTTGGGGGGAGACCAGCAATGAGCAGTTCTTC.